Below are 28 T cell receptor beta chains sequenced from a single sample in a study of blood T cell repertoires in COVID-19. This table comes from immunoSEQ multiplex PCR, and its TCRdb copy is limited to in-frame clones, with some not included. This table has tens of thousands of clones, approximately 86% appearing once. The sample comprised peripheral blood. The receptors originated from a man between 60 and 70 years old with acute or convalescent COVID-19.

CDR3 DNA: TGTGCCACCCTATCAGGGGGTAATAGCAATCAGCCCCAGCATTTT. The encoded protein is CATLSGGNSNQPQHF. V and J are TRBV6-4 and TRBJ1-5; TRBD1 aligns across 7 bases. Per germline, CDR1 MRHNA and CDR2 SNTAGT. V trimming: 10 bases; J trimming: 0 bases; junction bases outside the gene matches: 9. This CDR3 is 15 amino acids long.

V is TRBV7-2 and J is TRBJ1-2, with a weak D call TRBD1 (5 bases). This CDR3 comprises 17 residues. Looked up from germline, CDR1 is SGHTA and CDR2 is FQGNSA. Trimming removed 6 bases at V and 5 bases at J, with 25 bases between. The CDR3 sequence: CASRFSGSRVGTYGYTF. The DNA of the CDR3 is TGTGCCAGCAGATTTAGTGGGTCCAGGGTAGGTACATATGGCTACACCTTC.

The chain links TRBV5-6 to TRBJ1-1; possible D gene TRBD1, 5 bases. The CDR3 totals 14 residues. CDR1 and CDR2 from the germline V gene are SGHDT and YYEEEE. The V end was cut by 2 bases, the J end by 0 bases, with 8 bases between. The CDR3 region has the DNA TGTGCCAGCAGCTTAGGCAGGGTGAACACTGAAGCTTTCTTT. It encodes CASSLGRVNTEAFF. The variable domain in full, completed from reference TRBV5-6 and TRBJ1-1, reads DAGVTQSPTHLIKTRGQQVTLRCSPKSGHDTVSWYQQALGQGPQFIFQYYEEEERQRGNFPDRFSGHQFPNYSSELNVNALLLGDSALYLCASSLGRVNTEAFFGQGTRLTVV.

The V and J genes are TRBV3-1 (or the pseudogene TRBV3-2) and TRBJ1-3; D is unresolved. V gave up 4 bases and J gave up 0 bases, with 10 bases separating them. CDR3 length equals 15 residues. From germline, CDR1 is LGHDT and CDR2 YNNKEL (reference sequence). The CDR3 reads CASSPPIVSGNTIYF. CDR3 coding DNA: TGTGCCAGCAGCCCACCCATAGTCTCTGGAAACACCATATATTTT.

The rearrangement links TRBV7-9 to TRBJ1-1; possibly TRBD1 for D (6 bases). Germline V lookup: CDR1 SEHNR, CDR2 FQNEAQ (reference sequence). The V and J ends lost 4 bases and 1 base respectively, with 10 bases between them. The CDR3 is 14 amino acids. The CDR3 protein is CASSSRGGNTEAFF. CDR3 nucleotide sequence: TGTGCCAGCAGCTCCCGAGGGGGGAACACTGAAGCTTTCTTT.

This sequence joins TRBV5-4 and TRBJ2-3, with 8 bases matching TRBD1. The CDR3 length is 15 residues. The junction had 5 bases not matched to a gene; V was cut back by 4 bases and J by 1 base. Germline CDR1 is SGHNT and CDR2 is YYREEE (reference sequence). The CDR3 sequence: CASSGQGAGTDTQYF. CDR3 DNA sequence: TGTGCCAGCAGCGGCCAGGGGGCCGGCACAGATACGCAGTATTTT.

The genes are TRBV5-4 and TRBJ2-7, with 8 bases lining up with TRBD2. The V segment lost 5 bases and the J segment 3 bases; nucleotides outside the gene matches: 7. This CDR3 contains 14 residues. CDR1 is SGHNT and CDR2 is YYREEE in the germline V gene (reference sequence). CDR3 region: CASSQPSGSYEQYF. The CDR3 DNA reads as TGTGCCAGCAGTCAACCAAGCGGGAGCTACGAGCAGTACTTC. The entire variable domain, with the rest obtained from reference TRBV5-4 and TRBJ2-7, is as follows: ETGVTQSPTHLIKTRGQQVTLRCSSQSGHNTVSWYQQALGQGPQFIFQYYREEENGRGNFPPRFSGLQFPNYSSELNVNALELDDSALYLCASSQPSGSYEQYFGPGTRLTVT.

This rearrangement joins TRBV5-1 to TRBJ1-2, with 7 positions matching TRBD1. V lost 0 bases, J lost 6 bases, and 11 bases stayed unmatched. The germline CDR1 and CDR2 sequences are SGHRS and YFSETQ. The CDR3 loop spans 16 amino acids. DNA for the CDR3: TGCGCCAGCAGCTTGGGAGGTGGCCCGACAGGGCATGGCTACACCTTC. Its protein is CASSLGGGPTGHGYTF.

In its sample, this clone was seen once. This chain joins TRBV6-2 or TRBV6-3 and TRBJ1-2; the match to TRBD1 covers 8 bases. The germline V gene encodes CDR1 MNHEY and CDR2 SVGEGT. The CDR3 extends over 14 amino acids. The trim removed 0 bases at V and 6 bases at J, leaving 3 bases unmatched. CDR3 sequence reads: CASSYSPGGNGYTF. In DNA form, the CDR3 reads TGTGCCAGCAGTTACTCCCCAGGGGGCAATGGCTACACCTTC.

V gene TRBV2 combines with J gene TRBJ2-1; TRBD1 agrees at 8 bases. The CDR3 runs 14 residues. Germline CDR1 SNHLY, CDR2 FYNNEI. Trimming removed 4 bases from V and 5 bases from J; junction bases left unmatched: 4. The CDR3 bases are TGTGCCAGCAGTGTGGACAGGGTCCACAATGAGCAGTTCTTC. Translation gives CASSVDRVHNEQFF.

This clone was seen a few times. J is TRBJ2-1 and V is TRBV4-1; D remains ambiguous. Trimming left V 1 base short and J 8 bases short, with 12 bases between. The germline V gene has CDR1 MGHRA and CDR2 YSYEKL. The CDR3 is 14 residues long. CDR3 amino acids: CASSQVSPPDEQFF. The CDR3, as DNA: TGCGCCAGCAGCCAAGTTTCCCCCCCCGATGAGCAGTTCTTC.

The CDR3 here is CASRGPTNEKLFF. CDR3 sequence (DNA): TGTGCCAGCAGGGGGCCAACTAATGAAAAACTGTTTTTT. The J gene is TRBJ1-4, the V gene TRBV6-5, with a possible D match to TRBD1 (5 bases). The CDR3 is 13 residues long. Trimming removed 6 bases from V and 0 bases from J, with 5 bases in between. Germline CDR1 is MNHEY and CDR2 is SVGAGI.

The J gene is TRBJ2-6, the V gene TRBV11-2; D perhaps matches TRBD1 (5 bases). This CDR3 is built from 15 residues. Deletions cut 5 bases from V and 2 bases from J, with 10 bases between. From germline, CDR1 is SGHAT and CDR2 FQNNGV. In DNA, the CDR3 is TGTGCCAGCAGCCCCCGCAGGGCTGGGGCCAACGTCCTGACTTTC. Amino acid sequence: CASSPRRAGANVLTF.

The rearrangement links TRBV7-2 to TRBJ2-3; tentatively, D is TRBD1 (5 bases). CDR3 length equals 13 residues. The ends were cut back, 3 bases at V and 6 bases at J, with 10 bases in the middle. In germline, CDR1 is SGHTA, CDR2 FQGNSA. The CDR3 spells CASSFLGRDTQYF. The CDR3 DNA reads TGTGCCAGCAGCTTCTTGGGGCGTGATACGCAGTATTTT.

The chain carries TRBV4-2 and TRBJ2-4; the match to TRBD1 covers 7 bases. The CDR3 totals 15 residues. V dropped 4 bases and J dropped 0; count of bases not matched to a gene: 3. The germline CDR1 and CDR2 sequences are LGHNA and YNFKEQ. CDR3: CASSPGQLAKNIQYF. DNA of the CDR3: TGTGCCAGCAGCCCGGGACAGTTAGCCAAAAACATTCAGTACTTC.

V gene TRBV11-2 combines with J gene TRBJ2-7; D is perhaps TRBD2 (6 bases). From germline, CDR1 is SGHAT and CDR2 FQNNGV. The CDR3 has 15 amino acids. V was shortened by 1 base and J by 2 bases, with 12 bases between the two germline ends. This chain's CDR3 is CASSLAVAATYEQYF. The CDR3, as DNA: TGTGCCAGCAGCTTAGCGGTAGCGGCAACCTACGAGCAGTACTTC. Full variable domain (missing parts from reference TRBV11-2 and TRBJ2-7): EAGVAQSPRYKIIEKRQSVAFWCNPISGHATLYWYQQILGQGPKLLIQFQNNGVVDDSQLPKDRFSAERLKGVDSTLKIQPAKLEDSAVYLCASSLAVAATYEQYFGPGTRLTVT.

This clone was counted only a few times. The V and J genes are TRBV9 and TRBJ2-1; 7 positions match TRBD2. The V gene end was trimmed by 0 bases and the J gene end by 6 bases; junction bases not matched to a gene: 6. CDR1 and CDR2 from the germline V gene are SGDLS and YYNGEE. The CDR3 has 15 amino acids. The DNA of the CDR3 is TGTGCCAGCAGCGTAGGACTAGCTAGCGGCAATGAGCAGTTCTTC. It codes for CASSVGLASGNEQFF.

The genes are TRBV7-6 and TRBJ1-4, with TRBD1 identical over 12 bases. Trimming cost V 5 bases and J 6 bases; bases outside gene matches: 13. The CDR3 has 18 amino acids. The germline V gene has CDR1 SGHVS and CDR2 FNYEAQ. The CDR3 is CASSRSRTGTGGDEKLFF. The CDR3 bases are TGTGCCAGCAGCCGGTCCCGTACCGGGACAGGGGGCGATGAAAAACTGTTTTTT.

V gene TRBV6-5 combines with J gene TRBJ2-3; tentative D call: TRBD2 (6 bases). The CDR3 covers 11 residues. Trimming pared 4 bases from V and 11 bases from J, leaving 10 bases between. Germline loops: CDR1 MNHEY, CDR2 SVGAGI. The CDR3 loop is CASSSMGGQYF. The CDR3 DNA sequence: TGTGCCAGCAGTTCAATGGGGGGGCAGTATTTT.

In its sample, this clone was seen a few times. The chain employs TRBV4-1 and TRBJ2-3, with TRBD2 matching 8 bases. Per the germline V gene, CDR1 is MGHRA and CDR2 is YSYEKL. The CDR3 totals 15 residues. V lost 1 base and J lost 4; bases outside the gene matches: 4. CDR3 protein: CASSQAGTSPDTQYF. The CDR3 DNA sequence: TGCGCCAGCAGCCAAGCCGGGACTAGTCCAGATACGCAGTATTTT.

The chain joins TRBV6-2 or TRBV6-3 to TRBJ2-4, with D possibly TRBD2 on 5 matching bases. CDR1 MNHEY and CDR2 SVGEGT come from the germline V gene. CDR3 length: 15 amino acids. The V end was cut by 6 bases, the J end by 9 bases, with 21 bases between. In DNA form, the CDR3 reads TGTGCCAGCAGCACCCCCGGGAAGGGCTTTGCCATTCAGTACTTC. As protein: CASSTPGKGFAIQYF.

V and J are TRBV18 and TRBJ2-2; D uncertain. The V end lost 3 bases, the J end lost 7 bases, and 9 bases lay between the germline ends. This CDR3 contains 13 residues. Germline CDR1 is KGHSH and CDR2 is LQKENI. In nucleotides, the CDR3 is TGTGCCAGCTCACCTACTGCGCTCGGGGAGCTGTTTTTT. Amino acids: CASSPTALGELFF.

The chain has TRBV19 and TRBJ2-1; 8 bases align to TRBD2. After removal of 8 bases from V and 0 bases from J, the junction contained 6 bases not matched to a gene. The CDR3 contains 15 residues. CDR1 LNHDA and CDR2 SQIVND come from the germline V gene (reference sequence). CDR3 nucleotides: TGTGCCAGTGCGACTAGCGAGAGCTCCTACAATGAGCAGTTCTTC. As protein: CASATSESSYNEQFF.

The genes are TRBV7-9 and TRBJ1-4; D is uncertain. This CDR3 has 14 amino acids. Trimming stripped 5 bases from V and 4 bases from J, with 11 bases between. Looked up from germline, CDR1 is SEHNR and CDR2 is FQNEAQ (reference sequence). For the CDR3, the DNA is TGTGCCAGCAGCGGAGTGAGGGTTAATGAAAAACTGTTTTTT. It yields the protein CASSGVRVNEKLFF.

The V and J genes are TRBV27 and TRBJ1-1; 9 bases map to TRBD1. The CDR3 has 15 residues. The V segment lost 5 bases and the J segment 1 base; nucleotides outside the gene matches: 5. Germline V lookup: CDR1 MNHEY, CDR2 SMNVEV (reference sequence). The CDR3 bases are TGTGCCAGCAGTAGCCAGGACAGGGGGAACACTGAAGCTTTCTTT. Protein product: CASSSQDRGNTEAFF.

This chain uses TRBV5-1 with TRBJ1-2; 8 bases match TRBD1. Germline V CDR1 and CDR2: SGHRS, YFSETQ. The V segment lost 4 bases and the J segment 4 bases; nucleotides outside the gene matches: 3. This CDR3 spans 13 amino acids. DNA for the CDR3: TGCGCCAGCAGCGGCGGACAGGGCTATGGCTACACCTTC. Its translation: CASSGGQGYGYTF.

This clone was seen once. The chain carries TRBV5-1 and TRBJ2-4, with TRBD1 as a possible D gene (6 bases). The CDR3 covers 17 residues. Between the trimmed V and J ends, which lost 0 bases and 8 bases, there was a span of 21 bases. Germline CDR1 is SGHRS and CDR2 is YFSETQ. The CDR3 is CASSLEGTTIGVDIQYF. DNA of the CDR3: TGCGCCAGCAGCTTGGAAGGGACAACCATCGGGGTAGACATTCAGTACTTC.

This chain joins TRBV27 and TRBJ1-2; D unresolved. The CDR3 sequence is 13 residues long. In germline, CDR1 is MNHEY, CDR2 SMNVEV (reference sequence). V dropped 3 bases and J dropped 10 bases, with 15 bases sitting between them. CDR3 coding DNA: TGTGCCAGCAGTTTCGGTGGAGGGCCTGACTACACCTTC. This encodes CASSFGGGPDYTF.